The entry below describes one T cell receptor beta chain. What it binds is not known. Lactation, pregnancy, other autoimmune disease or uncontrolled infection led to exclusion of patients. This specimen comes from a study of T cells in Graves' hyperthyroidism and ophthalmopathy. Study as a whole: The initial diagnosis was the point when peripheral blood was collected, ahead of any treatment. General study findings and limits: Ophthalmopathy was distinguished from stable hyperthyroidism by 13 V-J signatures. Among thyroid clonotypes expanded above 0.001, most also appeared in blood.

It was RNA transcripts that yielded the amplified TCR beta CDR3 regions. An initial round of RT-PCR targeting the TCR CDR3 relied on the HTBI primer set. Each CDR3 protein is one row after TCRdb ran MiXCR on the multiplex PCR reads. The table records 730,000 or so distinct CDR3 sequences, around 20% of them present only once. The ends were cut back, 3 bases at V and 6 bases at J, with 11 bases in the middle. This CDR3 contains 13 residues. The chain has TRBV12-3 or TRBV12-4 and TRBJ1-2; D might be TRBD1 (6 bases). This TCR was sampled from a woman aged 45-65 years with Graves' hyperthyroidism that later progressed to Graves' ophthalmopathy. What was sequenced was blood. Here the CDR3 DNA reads TGTGCCAGCAGTTTGATGGGGGCGGATGGCTACACCTTC. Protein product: CASSLMGADGYTF.